One and the same sample provided the 24 T cell receptor beta chains below, sequenced in a study of vaccination and CD4 T cells after COVID-19. These receptors lack a known antigen. Treatment indicated: approximately 10-day PBMC culture with coronavirus spike peptide pools or control peptides (ViraFEST assay). Before the COVID-19 pandemic (2011-2018), CD4+ T cells were obtained from the unexposed donor. The Oncomine TCR Beta short-read assay sequenced DNA from cultured CD4+ T cells. Scientists extracted genomic DNA from CD4+ T cells grown in culture. TCRdb re-derived calls from the PCR reads in MiXCR, one entry per CDR3 protein. The table records some 10,000 distinct CDR3 sequences, almost 30% of them present only once. Material for sequencing was CD4+ T cells from blood, cultured in vitro. These receptors originate from a human donor in good health.

This clonotype was seen more than once but under ten times. This chain uses TRBV20-1 with TRBJ2-7, with a weak D call TRBD2 (6 bases). Germline CDR1 reads DFQATT; CDR2 reads SNEGSKA (reference sequence). CDR3 length: 11 residues. Trimming took 6 bases from V and 7 from J, leaving 13 bases between them. The CDR3 bases are TGCAGTGCGCCCGGGAGTTGGGAGCAGTACTTC. This translates into CSAPGSWEQYF.

By share, this clonotype ranks as large. This rearrangement joins TRBV7-3 to TRBJ1-1; 7 bases line up with TRBD1. The CDR3 is 13 amino acids. Losses at the gene ends were 1 base for V and 7 bases for J; bases not matched to a gene: 3. The germline CDR1 and CDR2 sequences are SGHTA and FQGTGA. CDR3 sequence: CASSLSRDSEAFF. The CDR3, as DNA: TGTGCCAGCAGCTTAAGCCGGGACAGTGAAGCTTTCTTT.

The CDR3 loop is CASSHEFEQFF. The DNA for the CDR3 is TGTGCCAGCAGCCATGAGTTTGAGCAGTTCTTC. The chain combines TRBV6-1 with TRBJ2-1; D is uncertain. V lost 6 bases and J lost 9, with 9 bases in between. This CDR3 is 11 amino acids long. CDR1 and CDR2 (germline): MNHNS, SASEGT.

The chain carries TRBV6-4 and TRBJ2-1; 10 positions match TRBD2. From germline, CDR1 is MRHNA and CDR2 SNTAGT. The CDR3 is made up of 14 amino acids. V shed 6 bases and J 7 bases; nucleotides not matched to a gene: 6. The CDR3 spells CASRLSSGRNEQFF. CDR3 bases: TGTGCCAGCAGGCTGTCTAGCGGGAGAAATGAGCAGTTCTTC.

This clonotype was counted only a few times. V is TRBV6-1 and J is TRBJ1-2; perhaps TRBD1 as D (5 bases). This CDR3 has 17 residues. V was shortened by 6 bases and J by 8 bases, with 28 bases between the two germline ends. Germline V gives CDR1 MNHNS, CDR2 SASEGT. This CDR3 is CASRFGRAQLGPGGYTF. In DNA form, the CDR3 reads TGTGCCAGCAGATTTGGCAGGGCACAGTTAGGGCCGGGGGGCTACACCTTC.

By share, this clonotype counts as medium-sized. This chain connects TRBV6-5 to TRBJ1-5; no definite D call. Germline CDR1 is MNHEY and CDR2 is SVGAGI. Trimming took 3 bases from V and 6 from J, leaving 18 bases between them. CDR3 length: 16 amino acids. Here the CDR3 reads CASSYSRTANSQPQHF. Here the CDR3 DNA reads TGTGCCAGCAGTTATTCTAGGACGGCCAATTCTCAGCCCCAGCATTTT.

This clonotype turned up a few times. The CDR3 bases are TGTGCCAGCAGTAAAACCGGGACAATCCGGGACGAGCAGTACTTC. Translating it yields CASSKTGTIRDEQYF. The chain recombines TRBV27 with TRBJ2-7; D might be TRBD1 (6 bases). V was cut by 5 bases and J by 5 bases, with 19 bases left in between. In germline, CDR1 is MNHEY, CDR2 SMNVEV (reference sequence). The CDR3 is made up of 15 amino acids.

This clonotype appeared a few times. The CDR3 DNA sequence: TGCAGTGCTAGAGTTTGGGACCATTACAATGAGCAGTTCTTC. This codes for CSARVWDHYNEQFF. V gene TRBV20-1 combines with J gene TRBJ2-1; D tentatively reads TRBD1 or TRBD2 (5 bases each). The CDR3 contains 14 residues. V lost 1 base to trimming and J lost 4 bases, with 11 bases between them. The germline V gene has CDR1 DFQATT and CDR2 SNEGSKA (reference sequence).

A word on this clonotype: The junction departs from the called germline gene at one end, perhaps through a read error. The chain joins TRBV15 to TRBJ2-3; D not resolved. CDR1 and CDR2 (germline): LNHNV, YYDKDF (reference sequence). The CDR3 runs 14 residues. CDR3: CATGRDWRPDTQYF. The DNA for the CDR3 is TGTGCCACCGGCAGAGATTGGCGCCCTGATACGCAGTATTTT.

This chain joins TRBV10-3 and TRBJ1-2; the match to TRBD1 covers 8 bases. V lost 6 bases to trimming and J lost 10 bases; unmatched junction nucleotides: 7. The CDR3 is 12 amino acids. CDR1 is ENHRY, CDR2 SYGVKD, per germline. This CDR3 is CAIRTSGGDYTF. The CDR3 DNA reads as TGTGCCATCAGAACATCAGGGGGCGACTACACCTTC.

V gene TRBV28 combines with J gene TRBJ2-7; 11 bases fit TRBD2. Germline-derived CDR1 and CDR2 are MDHEN and SYDVKM. Losses at the gene ends were 7 bases for V and 3 bases for J; bases not matched to a gene: 8. The CDR3 consists of 15 residues. The DNA for the CDR3 is TGTGCCAGCAATTTCCGTACTAGCGGGAGCTACGAGCAGTACTTC. Amino acids: CASNFRTSGSYEQYF.

This rearrangement joins TRBV21-1 to TRBJ2-5; the DNA was not compared with TRBD1, the D call given in the table. TRBV21-1 is termed a pseudogene. The CDR3 has 16 residues. In nucleotides, the CDR3 is TGTGCCAGCAGCAACCCACGTGGGGGGCGGAGGGAGACCCAGTACTTC. Translated, it gives CASSNPRGGRRETQYF.

V usage is TRBV19 and J usage is TRBJ2-1; D gene uncertain. Trimming shortened V by 7 bases and J by 7 bases, and 23 bases separated the two germline ends. The germline CDR1 and CDR2 sequences are LNHDA and SQIVND (reference sequence). The CDR3 runs 16 residues. The CDR3 loop is CASKGSRGLYGNEQFF. CDR3 coding DNA: TGTGCCAGTAAAGGATCTAGAGGCCTATACGGAAATGAGCAGTTCTTC.

The rearrangement links TRBV19 to TRBJ1-1; no clear D. The V end was cut by 7 bases, the J end by 4 bases, with 16 bases between. CDR1 is LNHDA and CDR2 is SQIVND in the germline V gene (reference sequence). The CDR3 covers 14 residues. The chain's CDR3 is CASTDPARPTEAFF. In nucleotides, the CDR3 is TGTGCCAGTACGGACCCTGCCCGGCCCACTGAAGCTTTCTTT.

This chain links TRBV28 with TRBJ1-6; D unresolved. Germline V gene sequence: CDR1 MDHEN, CDR2 SYDVKM. V was shortened by 2 bases and J by 14 bases, with 7 bases between the two germline ends. CDR3 length: 11 amino acids. The DNA of the CDR3 is TGTGCCAGCAGTTTAGAGTCTGCCCTCCACTTT. It is translated as CASSLESALHF.

The genes are TRBV5-1 and TRBJ2-3; D uncertain. The CDR3 length is 12 residues. CDR1 and CDR2 from the germline V gene are SGHRS and YFSETQ. V lost 9 bases and J lost 0, with 8 bases in between. The CDR3 loop is CATQDSTDTQYF. In nucleotides, the CDR3 is TGCGCCACCCAAGACAGCACAGATACGCAGTATTTT.

The CDR3 DNA reads as TGTGCCACCAGTGAAACTAGCGGGGTCACCTACAATGAGCAGTTCTTC. It translates to CATSETSGVTYNEQFF. The genes are TRBV24-1 and TRBJ2-1, with TRBD2 identical over 10 bases. The V segment lost 4 bases and the J segment 2 bases; nucleotides outside the gene matches: 4. Germline CDR1 and CDR2: KGHDR and SFDVKD. CDR3 length: 16 residues.

This clonotype was seen a handful of times. This chain links TRBV19 with TRBJ2-7; D unresolved. The CDR3 runs to 13 residues. Germline V gives CDR1 LNHDA, CDR2 SQIVND (reference sequence). V lost 5 bases and J 0 bases, leaving 8 bases between the germline ends. The DNA of the CDR3 is TGTGCCAGTAGTTTACAGAGCTCCTACGAGCAGTACTTC. Its translation: CASSLQSSYEQYF.

The chain has TRBV6-2 or TRBV6-3 and TRBJ2-7; D remains ambiguous. Germline values: CDR1 MNHEY, CDR2 SVGEGT. The CDR3 is made up of 14 amino acids. V shed 0 bases and J shed 1 base, with 7 bases lying between them. CDR3 coding DNA: TGTGCCAGCAGTTACTCGCGACGATCCTACGAGCAGTACTTC. As protein: CASSYSRRSYEQYF.

In this sample, this clonotype turned up a few times. V usage is TRBV19 and J usage is TRBJ2-7, with 8 positions matching TRBD1. Germline CDR1 LNHDA, CDR2 SQIVND (reference sequence). The CDR3 sequence is 14 residues long. V shed 5 bases and J 5 bases; nucleotides not matched to a gene: 8. This chain's CDR3 is CASSVQDRVNEQYF. The CDR3 coding sequence is TGTGCCAGTAGTGTACAGGACAGGGTCAACGAGCAGTACTTC. The whole variable domain, filled in from reference TRBV19 and TRBJ2-7, reads DGGITQSPKYLFRKEGQNVTLSCEQNLNHDAMYWYRQDPGQGLRLIYYSQIVNDFQKGDIAEGYSVSREKKESFPLTVTSAQKNPTAFYLCASSVQDRVNEQYFGPGTRLTVT.

Judged by abundance, this clonotype is medium-sized. The gene calls are TRBV19 and TRBJ2-6; TRBD1 might be the D (6 bases). CDR3 length: 16 residues. V shed 3 bases and J shed 0 bases, with 9 bases lying between them. Germline values: CDR1 LNHDA, CDR2 SQIVND (reference sequence). The CDR3 reads CASSMGQASGANVLTF. CDR3 bases: TGTGCCAGTAGTATGGGACAAGCCTCTGGGGCCAACGTCCTGACTTTC.

This chain joins TRBV30 and TRBJ2-1; D not certain. Germline V gene sequence: CDR1 GTSNPN, CDR2 SVGIG (reference sequence). This CDR3 comprises 13 residues. Written as DNA, the CDR3 is TGTGCGTACACGCAGTTAACCCACAATGAGCAGTTCTTC. This sequence encodes CAYTQLTHNEQFF.

This clonotype was seen a few times. The rearrangement joins TRBV19 to TRBJ1-6, with D possibly matching TRBD1 (6 bases). The V end lost 6 bases, the J end lost 10 bases, and 16 bases lay between the germline ends. Germline assignment: CDR1 LNHDA and CDR2 SQIVND (reference sequence). There are 14 residues in the CDR3. CDR3 protein: CASRDRTDGSPLHF. CDR3 in DNA: TGTGCCAGTAGAGATAGGACAGATGGATCACCCCTCCACTTT. The full variable domain, completed using reference TRBV19 and TRBJ1-6, is DGGITQSPKYLFRKEGQNVTLSCEQNLNHDAMYWYRQDPGQGLRLIYYSQIVNDFQKGDIAEGYSVSREKKESFPLTVTSAQKNPTAFYLCASRDRTDGSPLHFGNGTRLTVT.

The chain employs TRBV12-3 or TRBV12-4 and TRBJ2-1; D is possibly TRBD2 (5 bases). The CDR3 loop spans 13 amino acids. Between the trimmed V and J ends, which lost 6 bases and 6 bases, there was a span of 12 bases. CDR3 sequence reads: CASSSLEGNEQFF. CDR3 in DNA: TGTGCCAGCAGCTCCCTTGAGGGCAATGAGCAGTTCTTC.